This section outlines one T cell receptor beta chain sequence together with its context. The data originate from a study of blood T cell repertoires in COVID-19. Whole-study context: Some COVID-19 samples were acute and others convalescent; all came from the United States, Italy and Spain. PBMCs, B-cell-depleted T cells, or T cells were the source of the cDNA or gDNA that made up the material.

Germline CDR1 and CDR2: SGHDT and YYEEEE. The CDR3 consists of 14 residues. V lost 0 bases to trimming and J lost 0 bases, with 7 bases between them. As handled by the study authors: Estimation of nucleated cell counts relied on the amplification of reference gene primers. The table came from immunoSEQ multiplex PCR; TCRdb's copy has only in-frame clones and leaves some out. V and J calls and clone size are those listed in that table; D and trimming were worked out from the DNA. The sample includes hundreds of thousands of clones, 86% seen only once; the top ten take around 1.4%. This chain joins TRBV5-6 and TRBJ2-7; no definite D call. The origin of this receptor is a woman under 40 with active or convalescent COVID-19. Sequenced sample: peripheral blood. The CDR3 protein is CASSLGGSSYEQYF. CDR3 in DNA: TGTGCCAGCAGCTTGGGCGGAAGCTCCTACGAGCAGTACTTC.